These 19 T cell receptor beta chains share one sample of origin, sequenced in a study of blood T cell repertoires in COVID-19. The data were produced by immunoSEQ multiplex PCR, yet TCRdb's version contains in-frame clones alone and is incomplete. The sample gives approximately 60,000 clones, about four fifths of which show up once; 3.5% to 4% is in the top ten. Source material: peripheral blood. The receptor source for this set is a woman at least 80 years old with acute or convalescent COVID-19.

The V and J genes are TRBV6-2 or TRBV6-3 and TRBJ2-7, with D perhaps matching TRBD2 (5 bases). From germline, CDR1 is MNHEY and CDR2 SVGEGT. The CDR3 runs 12 residues. The ends were cut back, 2 bases at V and 3 bases at J, with 5 bases in the middle. The CDR3 protein is CASSYAGYEQYF. Written as DNA, the CDR3 is TGTGCCAGCAGTTACGCGGGCTACGAGCAGTACTTC.

This clone was counted only a few times. As DNA, the CDR3 is TGTGCCAGTACCCTGGGGCTTCCGAACACCGGGGAGCTGTTTTTT. Translating it yields CASTLGLPNTGELFF. The chain uses TRBV6-5 and TRBJ2-2; a possible D gene is TRBD1 (5 bases). Germline-derived CDR1 and CDR2 are MNHEY and SVGAGI. The V end lost 9 bases, the J end lost 0 bases, and 14 bases lay between the germline ends. This CDR3 is 15 amino acids long.

The chain couples TRBV27 to TRBJ2-1, with 9 bases fitting TRBD2. Germline V gene sequence: CDR1 MNHEY, CDR2 SMNVEV (reference sequence). This CDR3 is 15 amino acids long. After removal of 2 bases from V and 8 bases from J, the junction contained 7 bases not matched to a gene. The DNA of the CDR3 is TGTGCCAGCAGTTTACCTGGCGGGGGGGCCCATGAGCAGTTCTTC. This translates into CASSLPGGGAHEQFF.

The rearrangement uses TRBV28 and TRBJ2-2, with D possibly matching TRBD2 (6 bases). CDR1 is MDHEN, CDR2 SYDVKM, per germline. This CDR3 has 15 amino acids. The V gene lost 5 bases and the J gene lost 0 bases, with 10 bases spanning the gap. The CDR3 nucleotides read TGTGCCAGCAGTCGGGGGAGTACGAACACCGGGGAGCTGTTTTTT. This codes for CASSRGSTNTGELFF.

This clone has only a few counts. The chain recombines TRBV18 with TRBJ2-3; D ambiguous. Trimming removed 3 bases from V and 3 bases from J, with 4 bases in between. This CDR3 is 12 amino acids long. Looked up from germline, CDR1 is KGHSH and CDR2 is LQKENI. This CDR3 reads CASSPQTDTQYF. Here the CDR3 DNA reads TGTGCCAGCTCACCTCAGACAGATACGCAGTATTTT. Full variable domain (missing parts from reference TRBV18 and TRBJ2-3): NAGVMQNPRHLVRRRGQEARLRCSPMKGHSHVYWYRQLPEEGLKFMVYLQKENIIDESGMPKERFSAEFPKEGPSILRIQQVVRGDSAAYFCASSPQTDTQYFGPGTRLTVL.

The chain recombines TRBV15 with TRBJ1-5, with 8 nucleotides matching TRBD1. Germline V gives CDR1 LNHNV, CDR2 YYDKDF (reference sequence). The CDR3 extends over 15 amino acids. Germline trimming cut 3 bases from V and 1 base from J; bases unmatched to any gene: 2. The CDR3 DNA sequence: TGTGCCACCAGCAGCAGGGGGCTGAGCAATCAGCCCCAGCATTTT. Translation gives CATSSRGLSNQPQHF.

The chain couples TRBV24-1 to TRBJ2-3; TRBD1 matches at 9 bases. V gave up 3 bases and J gave up 7 bases; unmatched junction bases: 16. Germline values: CDR1 KGHDR, CDR2 SFDVKD. This CDR3 contains 18 residues. In DNA form, the CDR3 reads TGTGCCACCAGTGATCCCACAGGACCCGGGACAGGGAGACATACGCAGTATTTT. Translation: CATSDPTGPGTGRHTQYF.

The CDR3: CASSQQGLEQYF. CDR3 nucleotides: TGTGCCAGCAGCCAACAGGGCCTCGAGCAGTACTTC. The chain carries TRBV6-5 and TRBJ2-7, with D possibly matching TRBD1 (6 bases). Germline CDR1 and CDR2: MNHEY and SVGAGI. V lost 6 bases, J lost 6 bases, and 12 bases lay in between. The CDR3 runs to 12 residues.

In this sample, this clone turned up a few times. One end of the junction does not line up with germline, which may come from a read error. This chain uses TRBV20-1 with TRBJ2-1, with unresolved D. The length of the CDR3 is 11 residues. Germline CDR1 is DFQATT and CDR2 is SNEGSKA (reference sequence). In DNA, the CDR3 is TGCAGTGCTAGAGATCACAAAGAGCAGTTCTTC. This translates into CSARDHKEQFF.

In DNA form, the CDR3 reads TGTGCCAGCTCACCACAAGGGGGCGCTTACACCGGGGAGCTGTTTTTT. Translation gives CASSPQGGAYTGELFF. This sequence joins TRBV18 and TRBJ2-2, with 7 bases that match TRBD1. The CDR3 sequence is 16 residues long. Germline V gene lookup returns CDR1 KGHSH and CDR2 LQKENI. J lost 3 bases, V lost 1 base, and 5 bases had no gene match.

The V gene is TRBV10-1, the J gene TRBJ2-1; the match to TRBD2 covers 9 bases. Trimming took 4 bases from V and 7 from J; bases not matched to a gene: 5. CDR3 size: 14 residues. Germline-derived CDR1 and CDR2 are WNHNN and SYGVQD (reference sequence). CDR3 sequence (DNA): TGCGCCAGCAGTGGTAGCGGGAGAGGGAATGAGCAGTTCTTC. Protein sequence: CASSGSGRGNEQFF.

This chain links TRBV6-6 with TRBJ2-3; 9 nucleotides match TRBD1. The CDR3 spans 17 residues. The germline gives CDR1 MNHNY, CDR2 SVGAGI (reference sequence). V was clipped by 5 bases and J by 2 bases; unmatched bases: 11. The CDR3 here is CASSLRWTGENTDTQYF. The CDR3, as DNA: TGTGCCAGCAGTCTCAGATGGACAGGGGAAAACACAGATACGCAGTATTTT.

The chain couples TRBV12-3 or TRBV12-4 to TRBJ1-2, with 9 bases that match TRBD1. This CDR3 is 13 amino acids long. The ends lost 6 bases at V and 6 bases at J; junction bases unmatched: 5. The CDR3 sequence: CASSDRDRDGYTF. DNA of the CDR3: TGTGCCAGCAGCGACCGGGACAGGGATGGCTACACCTTC.

The V gene is TRBV7-4, the J gene TRBJ1-3, with TRBD1 matching 8 bases. This CDR3 is 15 amino acids long. Germline V gene lookup returns CDR1 SGHVT and CDR2 SQSDAQ. J lost 4 bases, V lost 3 bases, and 5 bases had no gene match. CDR3 protein: CASSFYRGAGNTIYF. The CDR3 DNA sequence: TGTGCCAGCAGCTTCTACAGGGGGGCGGGAAACACCATATATTTT.

The sample holds a few counts of this clone. The J gene is TRBJ1-6, the V gene TRBV4-1, with D possibly being TRBD1 (6 bases). In germline, CDR1 is MGHRA, CDR2 YSYEKL. Trimming removed 3 bases from V and 9 bases from J, with 15 bases in between. CDR3 size: 15 residues. CDR3 residues: CASSQADRSGSPLHF. In DNA, the CDR3 is TGCGCCAGCAGCCAGGCCGACAGGAGCGGTTCACCCCTCCACTTT.

This clone was observed a few times. The rearrangement uses TRBV19 and TRBJ1-1, with TRBD1 as a possible D gene (6 bases). V gave up 5 bases and J gave up 1 base, with 14 bases separating them. Germline V gene sequence: CDR1 LNHDA, CDR2 SQIVND (reference sequence). This CDR3 contains 15 residues. CDR3 region: CASSAPGTPNTEAFF. The CDR3 coding sequence is TGTGCCAGTAGTGCGCCCGGGACACCGAACACTGAAGCTTTCTTT.

The genes are TRBV18 and TRBJ1-1; weak D call: TRBD1 (6 bases). Trimming stripped 3 bases from V and 4 bases from J, with 9 bases between. The germline gives CDR1 KGHSH, CDR2 LQKENI. The CDR3 extends over 13 amino acids. The CDR3 nucleotides read TGTGCCAGCTCACCCGGACAGAGCACTGAAGCTTTCTTT. Translated: CASSPGQSTEAFF.

This clone turned up a few times. The V call is TRBV7-6, the J call TRBJ2-7, with 9 bases lining up with TRBD1. Trimming took 5 bases from V and 2 from J; bases not matched to a gene: 7. In germline, CDR1 is SGHVS, CDR2 FNYEAQ. The CDR3 is made up of 15 amino acids. The CDR3 is CASSHRGRGTYEQYF. The CDR3, as DNA: TGTGCCAGCAGCCACAGGGGGCGAGGAACCTACGAGCAGTACTTC.

The V gene is TRBV7-9, the J gene TRBJ2-7, with D perhaps matching TRBD1 (5 bases). This CDR3 has 13 residues. Germline assignment: CDR1 SEHNR and CDR2 FQNEAQ (reference sequence). Trimming left V 2 bases short and J 3 bases short, with 8 bases between. The CDR3 nucleotides read TGTGCCAGCAGCTTAAGGCAGGGCTACGAGCAGTACTTC. Its translation is CASSLRQGYEQYF.